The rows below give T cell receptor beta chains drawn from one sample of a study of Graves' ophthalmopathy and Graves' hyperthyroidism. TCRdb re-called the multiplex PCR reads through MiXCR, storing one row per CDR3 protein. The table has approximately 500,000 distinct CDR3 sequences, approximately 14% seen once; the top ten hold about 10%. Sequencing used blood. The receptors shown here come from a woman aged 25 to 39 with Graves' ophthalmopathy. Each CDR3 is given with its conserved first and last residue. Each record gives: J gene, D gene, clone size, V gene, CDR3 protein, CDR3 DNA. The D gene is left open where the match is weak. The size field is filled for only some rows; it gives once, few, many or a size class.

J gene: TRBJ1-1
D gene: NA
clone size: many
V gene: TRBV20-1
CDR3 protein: CSARDIPSEAFF
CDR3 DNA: TGCAGTGCTAGAGATATCCCTTCTGAAGCTTTCTTT

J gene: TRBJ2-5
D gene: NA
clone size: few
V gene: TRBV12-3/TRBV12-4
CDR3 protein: CASSLIAGSQETQYF
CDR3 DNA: TGTGCCAGCAGTTTAATTGCGGGGAGCCAAGAGACCCAGTACTTC

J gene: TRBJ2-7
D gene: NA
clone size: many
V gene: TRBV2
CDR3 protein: CASRMDSSYEQYF
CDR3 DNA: TGTGCCAGCAGGATGGACAGTTCCTACGAGCAGTACTTC

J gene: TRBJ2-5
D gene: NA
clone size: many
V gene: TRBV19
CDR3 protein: CASSTSGGTWETQYF
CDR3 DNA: TGTGCCAGTAGTACCTCTGGCGGGACTTGGGAGACCCAGTACTTC

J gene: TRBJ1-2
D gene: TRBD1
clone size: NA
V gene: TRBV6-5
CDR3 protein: CASSYGTDSYYGYTF
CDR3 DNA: TGTGCCAGCAGTTACGGGACAGACTCTTACTATGGCTACACCTTC

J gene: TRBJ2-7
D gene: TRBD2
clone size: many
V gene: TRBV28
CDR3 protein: CASRPAGGVYEQYF
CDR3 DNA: TGTGCCAGCAGGCCAGCGGGGGGCGTCTACGAGCAGTACTTC

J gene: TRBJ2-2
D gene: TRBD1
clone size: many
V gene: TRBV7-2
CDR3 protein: CASSVQGARSGELFF
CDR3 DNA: TGTGCCAGCAGCGTCCAGGGGGCGCGAAGCGGGGAGCTGTTTTTT

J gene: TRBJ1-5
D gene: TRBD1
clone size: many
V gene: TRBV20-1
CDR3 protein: CSAFPTGQGSNQPQHF
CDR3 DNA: TGCAGTGCTTTCCCGACTGGACAGGGTAGCAATCAGCCCCAGCATTTT

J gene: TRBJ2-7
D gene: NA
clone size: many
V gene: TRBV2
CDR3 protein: CASSPGRSVFKQYF
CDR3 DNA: TGTGCCAGCAGTCCTGGACGGTCAGTTTTCAAGCAGTACTTC

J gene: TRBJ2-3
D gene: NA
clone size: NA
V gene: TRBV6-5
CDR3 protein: CASRYASTDTQYF
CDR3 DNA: TGTGCCAGCAGGTACGCTAGCACAGATACGCAGTATTTT

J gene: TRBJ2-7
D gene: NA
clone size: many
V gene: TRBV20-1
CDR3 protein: CSVPGDHYEQYF
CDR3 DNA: TGCAGTGTACCGGGGGACCACTACGAGCAGTACTTC

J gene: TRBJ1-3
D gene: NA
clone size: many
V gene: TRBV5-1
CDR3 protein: CASSVTGSSGNTIYF
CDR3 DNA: TGCGCCAGCAGCGTAACAGGGAGCTCTGGAAACACCATATATTTT

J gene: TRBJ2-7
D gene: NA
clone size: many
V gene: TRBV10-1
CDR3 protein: CASTVPYEQYF
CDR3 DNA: TGCGCCAGCACCGTCCCCTACGAGCAGTACTTC

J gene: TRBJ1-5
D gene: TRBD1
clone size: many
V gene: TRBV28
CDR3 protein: CASSDRGSGNQPQHF
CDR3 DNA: TGTGCCAGCAGTGACAGGGGATCGGGCAATCAGCCCCAGCATTTT

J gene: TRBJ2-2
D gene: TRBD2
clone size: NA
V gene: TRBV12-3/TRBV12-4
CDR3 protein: CASSFTSGSWAGELFF
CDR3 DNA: TGTGCCAGCAGTTTCACTAGCGGGAGCTGGGCCGGGGAGCTGTTTTTT

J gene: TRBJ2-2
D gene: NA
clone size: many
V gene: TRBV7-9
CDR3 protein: CASSGSPDKTGELFF
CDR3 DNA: TGTGCCAGCAGCGGCAGCCCGGACAAGACCGGGGAGCTGTTTTTT

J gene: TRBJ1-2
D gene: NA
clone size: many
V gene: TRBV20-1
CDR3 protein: CSARDSYGYTF
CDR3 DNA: TGCAGTGCTAGAGATAGCTATGGCTACACCTTC

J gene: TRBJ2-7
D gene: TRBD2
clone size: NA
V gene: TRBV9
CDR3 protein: CASSVGVAGSYEQYF
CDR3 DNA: TGTGCCAGCAGCGTAGGGGTAGCGGGCTCCTACGAGCAGTACTTC

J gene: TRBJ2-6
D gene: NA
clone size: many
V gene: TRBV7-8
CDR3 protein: CASSSPGRAFSGANVLTF
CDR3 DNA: TGTGCCAGCAGCTCACCGGGACGGGCGTTCTCTGGGGCCAACGTCCTGACTTTC

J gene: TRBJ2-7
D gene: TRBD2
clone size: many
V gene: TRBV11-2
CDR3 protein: CASSSSAGGPAYEQYF
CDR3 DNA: TGTGCCAGCAGCTCCTCAGCGGGGGGGCCCGCATACGAGCAGTACTTC

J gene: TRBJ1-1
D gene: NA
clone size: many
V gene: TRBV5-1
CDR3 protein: CASSLVRSLAMNTEAFF
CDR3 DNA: TGCGCCAGCAGCTTGGTGAGATCGCTAGCTATGAACACTGAAGCTTTCTTT

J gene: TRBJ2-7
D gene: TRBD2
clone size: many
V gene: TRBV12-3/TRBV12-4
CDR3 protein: CASTIAGGSYDEQYF
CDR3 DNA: TGTGCCAGCACCATAGCGGGGGGGTCCTACGACGAGCAGTACTTC

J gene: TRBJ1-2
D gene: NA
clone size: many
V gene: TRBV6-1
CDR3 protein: CASSLDRFEGYTF
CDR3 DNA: TGTGCCAGCAGCCTCGACAGGTTTGAAGGCTACACCTTC

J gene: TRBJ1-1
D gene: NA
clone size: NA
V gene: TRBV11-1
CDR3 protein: CASTSGWDTEAFF
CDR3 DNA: TGTGCCAGCACGTCGGGTTGGGACACTGAAGCTTTCTTT

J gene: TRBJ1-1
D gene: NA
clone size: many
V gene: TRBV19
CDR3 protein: CASAGPVAFF
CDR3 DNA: TGTGCCAGCGCCGGGCCCGTGGCTTTCTTT

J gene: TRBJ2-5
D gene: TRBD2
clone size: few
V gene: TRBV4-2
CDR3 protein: CASSQEYRVVSGSSETQYF
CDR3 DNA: TGTGCCAGCAGCCAAGAATACCGAGTTGTGAGCGGGAGTTCAGAGACCCAGTACTTC

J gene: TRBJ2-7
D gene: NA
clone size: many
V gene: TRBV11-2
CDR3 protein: CASSLDPGPTYEQYF
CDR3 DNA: TGTGCCAGCAGCTTAGATCCGGGACCAACCTACGAGCAGTACTTC

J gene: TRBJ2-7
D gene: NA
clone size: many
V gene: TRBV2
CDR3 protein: CASKFGQVYEQYF
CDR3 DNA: TGTGCCAGCAAATTCGGTCAGGTCTACGAGCAGTACTTC

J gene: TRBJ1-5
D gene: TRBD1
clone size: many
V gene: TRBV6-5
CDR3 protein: CASSYIRTGLDQPQHF
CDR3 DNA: TGTGCCAGCAGTTACATCCGGACAGGCTTGGATCAGCCCCAGCATTTT

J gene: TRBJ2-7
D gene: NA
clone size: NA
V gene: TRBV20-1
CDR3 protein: CSANEDMAGYEQYF
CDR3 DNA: TGCAGTGCTAACGAGGACATGGCTGGGTACGAGCAGTACTTC

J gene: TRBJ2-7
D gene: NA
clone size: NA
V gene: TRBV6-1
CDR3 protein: CASSEAPGTSDEQYF
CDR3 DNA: TGTGCCAGCAGTGAAGCGCCCGGGACATCCGACGAGCAGTACTTC

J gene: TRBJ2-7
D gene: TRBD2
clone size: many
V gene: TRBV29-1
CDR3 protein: CSAGLAGAYEQYF
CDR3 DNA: TGCAGCGCAGGACTAGCGGGAGCCTACGAGCAGTACTTC

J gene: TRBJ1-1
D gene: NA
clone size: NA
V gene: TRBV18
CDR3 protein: CASSPGMEQGTEAFF
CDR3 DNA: TGTGCCAGCTCACCGGGCATGGAACAGGGCACTGAAGCTTTCTTT

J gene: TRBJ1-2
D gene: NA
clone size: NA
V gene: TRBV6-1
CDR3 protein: CASTVNNRAYYGYTF
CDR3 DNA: TGTGCCAGCACCGTAAATAATCGTGCCTACTATGGCTACACCTTC

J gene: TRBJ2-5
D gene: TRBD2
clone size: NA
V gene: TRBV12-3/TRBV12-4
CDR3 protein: CASSPGTSGPQETQYF
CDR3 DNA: TGTGCCAGCAGTCCTGGGACTAGCGGACCACAAGAGACCCAGTACTTC

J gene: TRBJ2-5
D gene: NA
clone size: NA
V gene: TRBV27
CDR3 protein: CASSYRREETQYF
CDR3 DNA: TGTGCCAGCAGTTACAGGAGGGAGGAGACCCAGTACTTC

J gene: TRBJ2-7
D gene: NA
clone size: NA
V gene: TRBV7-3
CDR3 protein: CASSLQGGPYEQYF
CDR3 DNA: TGTGCCAGCAGCCTACAGGGCGGCCCCTACGAGCAGTACTTC

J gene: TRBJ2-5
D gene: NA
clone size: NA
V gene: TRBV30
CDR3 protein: CSWWKAFQETQYF
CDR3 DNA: TGTTCCTGGTGGAAGGCTTTCCAAGAGACCCAGTACTTC

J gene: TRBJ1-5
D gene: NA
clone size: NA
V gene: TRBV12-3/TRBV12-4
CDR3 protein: CASSRGHLNQPQHF
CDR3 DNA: TGTGCCAGCAGCCGCGGACACCTGAATCAGCCCCAGCATTTT

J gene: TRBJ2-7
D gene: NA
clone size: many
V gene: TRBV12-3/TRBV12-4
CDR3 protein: CASSLAGVGQYF
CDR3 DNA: TGTGCCAGCAGTTTAGCAGGGGTAGGGCAGTACTTC

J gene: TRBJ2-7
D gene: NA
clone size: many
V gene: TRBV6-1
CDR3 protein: CASRRVRTYEQYF
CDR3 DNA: TGTGCCAGCAGGAGGGTTCGGACCTACGAGCAGTACTTC

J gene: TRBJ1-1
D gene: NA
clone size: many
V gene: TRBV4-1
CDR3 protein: CASSQETGMNTEAFF
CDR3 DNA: TGCGCCAGCAGCCAAGAGACGGGAATGAACACTGAAGCTTTCTTT

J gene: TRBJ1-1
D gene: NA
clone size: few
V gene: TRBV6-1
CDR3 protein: CASTPPGSGTEAFF
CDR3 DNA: TGTGCCAGCACCCCCCCAGGGTCGGGCACTGAAGCTTTCTTT

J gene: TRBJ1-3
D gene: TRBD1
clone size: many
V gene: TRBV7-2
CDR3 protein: CASSARTGRTWDTIYF
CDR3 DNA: TGTGCCAGCAGCGCCAGGACAGGGCGGACGTGGGACACCATATATTTT

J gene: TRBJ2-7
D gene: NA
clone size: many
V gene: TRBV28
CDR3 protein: CASRAGTYEQYF
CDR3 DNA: TGTGCCAGCAGGGCGGGCACCTACGAGCAGTACTTC

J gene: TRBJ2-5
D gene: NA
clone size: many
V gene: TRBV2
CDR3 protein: CASSDRGLVQETQYF
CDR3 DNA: TGTGCCAGCAGTGACCGGGGGCTAGTACAAGAGACCCAGTACTTC

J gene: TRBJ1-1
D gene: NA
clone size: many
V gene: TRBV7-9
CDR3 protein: CASSLARQRGAEAFF
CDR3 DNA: TGTGCCAGCAGCTTAGCGAGGCAACGAGGGGCTGAAGCTTTCTTT

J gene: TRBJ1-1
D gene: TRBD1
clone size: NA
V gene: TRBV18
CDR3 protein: CACSPGQGEAFF
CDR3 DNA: TGTGCCTGCTCACCTGGACAGGGTGAAGCTTTCTTT

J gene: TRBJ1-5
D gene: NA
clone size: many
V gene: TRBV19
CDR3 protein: CASTPPDGIQPQHF
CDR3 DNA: TGTGCCAGTACTCCCCCGGACGGGATTCAGCCCCAGCATTTT

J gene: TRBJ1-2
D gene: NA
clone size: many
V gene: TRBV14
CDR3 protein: CASSQEGTAFGGYTF
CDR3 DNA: TGTGCCAGCAGCCAAGAGGGGACGGCGTTCGGCGGCTACACCTTC

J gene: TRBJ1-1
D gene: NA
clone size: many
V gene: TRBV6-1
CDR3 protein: CASSVGTEAFF
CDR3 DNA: TGTGCCAGCAGTGTGGGGACTGAAGCTTTCTTT